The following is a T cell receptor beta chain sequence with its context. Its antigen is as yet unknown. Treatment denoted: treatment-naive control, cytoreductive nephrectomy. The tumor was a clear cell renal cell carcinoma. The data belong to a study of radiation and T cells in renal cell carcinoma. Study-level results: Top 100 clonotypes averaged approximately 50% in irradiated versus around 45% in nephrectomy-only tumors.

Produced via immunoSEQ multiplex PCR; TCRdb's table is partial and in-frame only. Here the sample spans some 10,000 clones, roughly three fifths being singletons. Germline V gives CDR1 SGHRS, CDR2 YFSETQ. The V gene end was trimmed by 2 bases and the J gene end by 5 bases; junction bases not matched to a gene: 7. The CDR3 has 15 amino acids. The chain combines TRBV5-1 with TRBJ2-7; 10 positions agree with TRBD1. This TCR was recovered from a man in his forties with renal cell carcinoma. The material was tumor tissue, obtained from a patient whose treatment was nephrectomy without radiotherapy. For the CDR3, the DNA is TGCGCCAGCAGCTTCGGGGGGACAGGGGCGAACGAGCAGTACGTC. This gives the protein CASSFGGTGANEQYV.